What follows describes a single T cell receptor beta chain. What it recognizes is unknown. Two lung cancer pathologists independently confirmed each histologic diagnosis. Produced via immunoSEQ multiplex PCR; TCRdb's table is partial and in-frame only. The repertoire holds around 6,800 clones, with around 74% as singletons. This sample is drawn from a study of immune evolution from preneoplasia to lung adenocarcinoma. Study results and caveats: Top clone frequencies peaked in normal lung, apparently declining through invasive adenocarcinoma. Normal lung had highest clonality; later lesions appeared denser, more diverse. Compared with EGFR-mutant or double wild-type lesions, KRAS-mutant nodules were more clonal.

In germline, CDR1 is GTSNPN, CDR2 SVGIG (reference sequence). The CDR3 loop spans 16 amino acids. Unmatched junction bases numbered 7, after V lost 0 bases and J lost 1 base. The V and J genes are TRBV30 and TRBJ2-3; 7 bases are a match to TRBD1. The material sequenced was FFPE atypical adenomatous hyperplasia tissue from the lung. Described subset: atypical adenomatous hyperplasia (AAH), lung preneoplasia. The sequence was obtained from an older donor with lung adenocarcinoma. Some clones in this sample may be carry-over from other donors' samples. The chain's CDR3 is CAWSVEGAERTDTQYF. The CDR3 nucleotides are TGTGCCTGGAGTGTAGAGGGGGCAGAGCGCACAGATACGCAGTATTTT.